One sample yielded the 19 T cell receptor beta chains listed below, sequenced in a study of cytomegalovirus exposure and HLA in healthy donors. Primers: 60 Vbeta forward and 13 Jbeta reverse. TCRdb's copy holds only in-frame clones and misses some; the assay was immunoSEQ multiplex PCR. The table lists under 200,000 clones, 84% of them singletons, with 1.9% in the top ten. The material sequenced was PBMCs. These receptors originate from a man aged 18 to 35 in good health and CMV-seronegative.

V is TRBV4-1 and J is TRBJ2-5; 9 positions match TRBD1. After removal of 3 bases from V and 5 bases from J, the junction contained 13 bases not matched to a gene. The CDR3 loop spans 17 amino acids. The V gene's germline CDR1 is MGHRA and CDR2 YSYEKL. DNA for the CDR3: TGCGCCAGCAGCCAGGGACAATACAGGGGGCTGTGGGAGACCCAGTACTTC. As protein: CASSQGQYRGLWETQYF.

The chain links TRBV4-2 to TRBJ1-5; D gene unclear. Germline V gives CDR1 LGHNA, CDR2 YNFKEQ. V gave up 0 bases and J gave up 7 bases, with 7 bases separating them. This CDR3 is 13 amino acids long. The CDR3 is CASSQDLPQPQHF. CDR3 sequence (DNA): TGTGCCAGCAGCCAAGATCTCCCCCAGCCCCAGCATTTT.

The chain couples TRBV5-6 to TRBJ2-3; possible D gene TRBD2, 6 bases. The germline V gene has CDR1 SGHDT and CDR2 YYEEEE. Trimming removed 1 base from V and 4 bases from J, with 13 bases in between. The CDR3 is 15 amino acids. Here the CDR3 DNA reads TGTGCCAGCAGCTTGTCAGGAGGGCCAGCAGATACGCAGTATTTT. Its translation is CASSLSGGPADTQYF.

The chain couples TRBV5-4 to TRBJ2-2; 10 positions agree with TRBD2. Germline V gene sequence: CDR1 SGHNT, CDR2 YYREEE (reference sequence). CDR3 length equals 16 residues. V lost 1 base and J lost 7; bases outside the gene matches: 7. The CDR3: CASSLRSGGAGGELFF. Here the CDR3 DNA reads TGTGCCAGCAGCTTGAGGAGCGGGGGGGCTGGCGGGGAGCTGTTTTTT.

This clone showed up just once. The chain links TRBV27 to TRBJ2-5, with TRBD2 matching over 7 bases. CDR3 length: 14 residues. With 3 bases clipped from V and 5 bases from J, the junction kept 6 bases outside the gene matches. Germline V gene data show CDR1 as MNHEY and CDR2 as SMNVEV (reference sequence). In nucleotides, the CDR3 is TGTGCCAGCAGTTTGGCAGGAGCGGGGGAGACCCAGTACTTC. It translates to CASSLAGAGETQYF.

This clone was found a few times. The chain links TRBV28 to TRBJ2-1; TRBD2 matches 14 bases. Germline V lookup: CDR1 MDHEN, CDR2 SYDVKM. This CDR3 region has 15 residues. Trimming cost V 7 bases and J 8 bases; bases outside gene matches: 7. This chain's CDR3 is CASNTGTSGSDEQFF. The CDR3 coding sequence is TGTGCCAGCAACACAGGGACTAGCGGGAGTGATGAGCAGTTCTTC.

The genes are TRBV19 and TRBJ2-4; TRBD1 matches 10 bases. V trimming: 5 bases; J trimming: 0 bases; junction bases outside the gene matches: 13. The CDR3 extends over 19 amino acids. CDR1 and CDR2 (germline): LNHDA, SQIVND (reference sequence). CDR3 nucleotide sequence: TGTGCCAGTAGTCAACTGAGGGGGGACAGGGGTTTAGCCAAAAACATTCAGTACTTC. It translates to CASSQLRGDRGLAKNIQYF.

V usage is TRBV9 and J usage is TRBJ1-4; TRBD1 matches 7 bases. This CDR3 contains 14 residues. Germline values: CDR1 SGDLS, CDR2 YYNGEE. With V trimmed by 3 bases and J by 7 bases, 6 bases remained unmatched. CDR3 region: CASSDRGSGEKLFF. Written as DNA, the CDR3 is TGTGCCAGCAGCGACAGGGGATCGGGTGAAAAACTGTTTTTT.

This clone was observed a handful of times. The chain carries TRBV5-5 and TRBJ1-2, with a tentative D call TRBD1 (5 bases). The CDR3 spans 15 residues. V lost 5 bases to trimming and J lost 5 bases, with 19 bases between them. The germline CDR1 and CDR2 sequences are SGHKS and YYEKEE (reference sequence). CDR3 loop: CASSLALTVDYGYTF. The CDR3 DNA follows: TGTGCCAGCAGTTTAGCTCTGACAGTTGATTATGGCTACACCTTC.

The rearrangement joins TRBV4-3 to TRBJ2-7; 9 nucleotides match TRBD2. The junction had 10 bases not matched to a gene; V was cut back by 4 bases and J by 6 bases. This CDR3 is 15 amino acids long. Germline-derived CDR1 and CDR2 are LGHNA and YSLEER. The DNA of the CDR3 is TGCGCCAGCAGCCCCCAGCGGGAGGTATCTACCGAGCAGTACTTC. This sequence encodes CASSPQREVSTEQYF.

J is TRBJ2-7 and V is TRBV7-8, with 11 bases fitting TRBD2. The CDR3 runs 19 residues. The J segment lost 3 bases and the V segment lost 5 bases, leaving 18 bases of the junction unmatched. Germline V lookup: CDR1 SGHVS, CDR2 FQNEAQ. The CDR3 bases are TGTGCCAGCAGCCCGCGGGGGGCGACTAGCGGGACCTTCGGCTACGAGCAGTACTTC. Amino acids: CASSPRGATSGTFGYEQYF.

J is TRBJ2-3 and V is TRBV14; 7 nucleotides line up with TRBD1. The V gene's germline CDR1 is SGHDN and CDR2 FVKESK. With 2 bases clipped from V and 4 bases from J, the junction kept 0 bases outside the gene matches. The CDR3 totals 13 residues. The CDR3 sequence is CASSQQGADTQYF. The DNA of the CDR3 is TGTGCCAGCAGCCAACAGGGGGCAGATACGCAGTATTTT.

The CDR3 nucleotides read TGTGCCAGCAGTAGTGGACAGATACACACCGGGGAGCTGTTTTTT. The encoded protein is CASSSGQIHTGELFF. The chain combines TRBV25-1 with TRBJ2-2; a possible D gene is TRBD1 (6 bases). This CDR3 is built from 15 residues. Per germline, CDR1 MGHDK and CDR2 SYGVNS. V lost 5 bases, J lost 3 bases, and 13 bases lay in between.

The V gene is TRBV15, the J gene TRBJ2-5, with 7 bases identical to TRBD2. Germline V gene lookup returns CDR1 LNHNV and CDR2 YYDKDF (reference sequence). The CDR3 runs 15 residues. The V and J ends lost 3 bases and 0 bases, in that order; junction bases with no gene match: 4. CDR3 bases: TGTGCCACCAGCAGGGGGGGGATGTACCAAGAGACCCAGTACTTC. It specifies CATSRGGMYQETQYF.

The rearrangement links TRBV19 to TRBJ2-1; 9 positions agree with TRBD2. The CDR3 totals 15 residues. Germline values: CDR1 LNHDA, CDR2 SQIVND (reference sequence). V was pared by 2 bases and J by 6 bases, with 5 bases of the junction left unmatched. CDR3 DNA sequence: TGTGCCAGTAGTATACCCTGGACTAGCGCCAATGAGCAGTTCTTC. Translation gives CASSIPWTSANEQFF.

This clone was seen just once. The chain recombines TRBV10-3 with TRBJ2-5, with TRBD1 identical over 10 bases. The CDR3 is 14 amino acids. The junction had 9 bases not matched to a gene; V was cut back by 9 bases and J by 5 bases. Germline V gene data show CDR1 as ENHRY and CDR2 as SYGVKD. CDR3 nucleotide sequence: TGTGCCATTGGGGACCCGGGACAGGGGGAGACCCAGTACTTC. Amino acids: CAIGDPGQGETQYF.

V is TRBV9 and J is TRBJ2-3, with TRBD2 matching 7 bases. Germline assignment: CDR1 SGDLS and CDR2 YYNGEE. The CDR3 loop spans 15 amino acids. V lost 4 bases, J lost 2 bases, and 7 bases stayed unmatched. The CDR3 is CASSPGTKSTDTQYF. Written as DNA, the CDR3 is TGTGCCAGCAGCCCCGGGACTAAGTCCACAGATACGCAGTATTTT.

The CDR3 spells CASSFIAGAFNNEQFF. The CDR3 bases are TGCGCCAGCAGCTTTATAGCGGGGGCCTTCAACAATGAGCAGTTCTTC. The chain joins TRBV4-1 to TRBJ2-1; 9 nucleotides line up with TRBD2. The germline CDR1 and CDR2 sequences are MGHRA and YSYEKL. The CDR3 consists of 16 residues. Trimming cost V 5 bases and J 5 bases; bases outside gene matches: 10.

On this clone itself: The junction departs from germline at one end; a sequencing error may be responsible. The V gene is TRBV7-9, the J gene TRBJ1-2; 7 nucleotides match TRBD1. This CDR3 is 16 amino acids long. The V gene's germline CDR1 is SEHNR and CDR2 FQNEAQ (reference sequence). The CDR3 is CSSSPNKGQLNYGYTF. DNA of the CDR3: TGTTCCAGCAGCCCAAACAAGGGACAGCTTAACTATGGCTACACCTTC.